These T cell receptor beta chains were read from a single sample in a study of shared clonotypes between healthy human individuals. The table came from immunoSEQ multiplex PCR; TCRdb's copy has only in-frame clones and leaves some out. The repertoire holds a few million clones, under 95% seen once, with approximately 0.41% in the top ten. The sample was naive CD4+ T cells from PBMCs. These receptors came from a man aged 18 to 29 in good health. Some clones in this sample may be carry-over from other donors' samples. Both conserved end residues are part of each CDR3. The order of the fields is V gene, D gene, J gene, clone size, CDR3 protein, CDR3 DNA. A D gene is named only where the DNA matches it firmly. Where a row states a size, it is once, few, many or the class of an expanded clone; other rows omit it.

v_call: TRBV30
d_call: -
j_call: TRBJ2-6
clone_size: -
cdr3_aa: CAWSDLGGSGANVLTF
cdr3_nt: TGTGCCTGGAGTGATCTAGGGGGCTCTGGGGCCAACGTCCTGACTTTC

v_call: TRBV30
d_call: -
j_call: TRBJ1-3
clone_size: -
cdr3_aa: CAWTGLGTIYF
cdr3_nt: TGTGCCTGGACGGGGCTCGGCACCATATATTTT

v_call: TRBV15
d_call: -
j_call: TRBJ2-7
clone_size: -
cdr3_aa: CATSRGGGVGEQYF
cdr3_nt: TGTGCCACCAGCCGAGGAGGGGGGGTGGGCGAGCAGTACTTC

v_call: TRBV29-1
d_call: TRBD2
j_call: TRBJ2-3
clone_size: -
cdr3_aa: CSVERLARDTQYF
cdr3_nt: TGCAGCGTTGAGAGACTAGCGAGAGATACGCAGTATTTT

v_call: TRBV5-1
d_call: TRBD2
j_call: TRBJ2-3
clone_size: -
cdr3_aa: CASSIGTSDDTQYF
cdr3_nt: TGCGCCAGCAGCATCGGGACTAGCGACGATACGCAGTATTTT

v_call: TRBV9
d_call: -
j_call: TRBJ2-7
clone_size: -
cdr3_aa: CASTRGGGSEYEQYF
cdr3_nt: TGTGCCAGCACCCGCGGGGGCGGGAGTGAGTACGAGCAGTACTTC

v_call: TRBV10-2
d_call: TRBD2
j_call: TRBJ2-7
clone_size: -
cdr3_aa: CASSPGTSGSYEQYF
cdr3_nt: TGCGCCAGCAGCCCCGGGACTAGCGGCTCCTACGAGCAGTACTTC

v_call: TRBV19
d_call: -
j_call: TRBJ2-1
clone_size: -
cdr3_aa: CASSIPSQGYNEQFF
cdr3_nt: TGTGCCAGTAGTATCCCGTCCCAGGGCTACAATGAGCAGTTCTTC

v_call: TRBV7-8
d_call: -
j_call: TRBJ2-2
clone_size: once
cdr3_aa: CASRRDTGELFF
cdr3_nt: TGTGCCAGCCGCAGAGACACCGGGGAGCTGTTTTTT

v_call: TRBV19
d_call: -
j_call: TRBJ2-7
clone_size: -
cdr3_aa: CASAEWGKNTYEQYF
cdr3_nt: TGTGCCAGCGCGGAGTGGGGGAAAAACACCTACGAGCAGTACTTC

v_call: TRBV5-1
d_call: -
j_call: TRBJ2-5
clone_size: once
cdr3_aa: CASSLGGAQETQYF
cdr3_nt: TGCGCCAGCAGCTTGGGCGGGGCCCAAGAGACCCAGTACTTC

v_call: TRBV10-1
d_call: TRBD2
j_call: TRBJ2-3
clone_size: -
cdr3_aa: CASSSGLAGDTQYF
cdr3_nt: TGCGCCAGCAGTTCGGGACTAGCGGGAGATACGCAGTATTTT

v_call: TRBV9
d_call: -
j_call: TRBJ2-7
clone_size: -
cdr3_aa: CASSVGRGEQYF
cdr3_nt: TGTGCCAGCAGCGTAGGAAGGGGCGAGCAGTACTTC

v_call: TRBV6-6
d_call: -
j_call: TRBJ2-3
clone_size: -
cdr3_aa: CASSYKGGAYDTQYF
cdr3_nt: TGTGCCAGCAGCTACAAAGGGGGGGCGTACGATACGCAGTATTTT

v_call: TRBV28
d_call: -
j_call: TRBJ1-4
clone_size: -
cdr3_aa: CASLGGGSVEKLFF
cdr3_nt: TGTGCCAGTCTGGGAGGTGGGTCGGTTGAAAAACTGTTTTTT

v_call: TRBV7-9
d_call: -
j_call: TRBJ2-2
clone_size: -
cdr3_aa: CASSLGGTGELFF
cdr3_nt: TGTGCCAGCAGCTTAGGCGGCACCGGGGAGCTGTTTTTT

v_call: TRBV20-1
d_call: -
j_call: TRBJ2-7
clone_size: -
cdr3_aa: CSATTRTEQYF
cdr3_nt: TGCAGTGCTACCACACGGACCGAGCAGTACTTC

v_call: TRBV5-6
d_call: -
j_call: TRBJ2-7
clone_size: -
cdr3_aa: CASSLTRLSYEQYF
cdr3_nt: TGTGCCAGCAGCTTGACAAGGCTTTCCTACGAGCAGTACTTC

v_call: TRBV28
d_call: TRBD1
j_call: TRBJ1-2
clone_size: -
cdr3_aa: CASGDRVYGYTF
cdr3_nt: TGTGCCAGTGGGGACAGGGTATATGGCTACACCTTC

v_call: TRBV30
d_call: -
j_call: TRBJ2-1
clone_size: -
cdr3_aa: CAWSKSLSSYNEQFF
cdr3_nt: TGTGCCTGGAGTAAGAGCCTAAGCTCCTACAATGAGCAGTTCTTC

v_call: TRBV28
d_call: TRBD1
j_call: TRBJ2-7
clone_size: -
cdr3_aa: CASSVIQGAHEQYF
cdr3_nt: TGTGCCAGCAGTGTAATACAGGGGGCTCACGAGCAGTACTTC

v_call: TRBV9
d_call: -
j_call: TRBJ2-5
clone_size: once
cdr3_aa: CASSVTGGKSGRRPEQETQYF
cdr3_nt: TGTGCCAGCAGCGTAACAGGGGGCAAAAGCGGGAGACGTCCGGAGCAAGAGACCCAGTACTTC

v_call: TRBV4-3
d_call: TRBD2
j_call: TRBJ2-3
clone_size: -
cdr3_aa: CASSPRTSGRARDTQYF
cdr3_nt: TGCGCCAGCAGCCCTCGGACTAGCGGGAGGGCAAGGGATACGCAGTATTTT

v_call: TRBV19
d_call: -
j_call: TRBJ1-1
clone_size: -
cdr3_aa: CASKVVNTEAFF
cdr3_nt: TGTGCCAGTAAGGTCGTTAACACTGAAGCTTTCTTT

v_call: TRBV5-1
d_call: -
j_call: TRBJ1-1
clone_size: -
cdr3_aa: CASSLSVGAIPTEAFF
cdr3_nt: TGCGCCAGCAGCTTGTCGGTCGGAGCTATTCCCACTGAAGCTTTCTTT

v_call: TRBV30
d_call: -
j_call: TRBJ2-5
clone_size: -
cdr3_aa: CAWGGGTETQYF
cdr3_nt: TGTGCCTGGGGTGGGGGCACGGAGACCCAGTACTTC

v_call: TRBV29-1
d_call: -
j_call: TRBJ2-7
clone_size: once
cdr3_aa: CSVEGPGLPAEQYF
cdr3_nt: TGCAGCGTTGAAGGGCCAGGGCTCCCAGCCGAGCAGTACTTC

v_call: TRBV6-5
d_call: -
j_call: TRBJ1-1
clone_size: few
cdr3_aa: CASSRQLNTEAFF
cdr3_nt: TGTGCCAGCAGCAGACAACTGAACACTGAAGCTTTCTTT

v_call: TRBV11-2
d_call: -
j_call: TRBJ2-5
clone_size: -
cdr3_aa: CASSFHYRTQETQYF
cdr3_nt: TGTGCCAGCAGCTTCCATTACCGGACCCAAGAGACCCAGTACTTC

v_call: TRBV7-8
d_call: TRBD1
j_call: TRBJ1-3
clone_size: -
cdr3_aa: CASIDRGPGNTIYF
cdr3_nt: TGTGCCAGCATTGACAGGGGACCTGGAAACACCATATATTTT

v_call: TRBV30
d_call: -
j_call: TRBJ2-7
clone_size: -
cdr3_aa: CAWSRQTQYF
cdr3_nt: TGTGCCTGGAGTCGACAGACGCAGTACTTC

v_call: TRBV30
d_call: -
j_call: TRBJ2-1
clone_size: -
cdr3_aa: CAWSVVSAHEQFF
cdr3_nt: TGTGCCTGGAGTGTAGTTAGCGCCCATGAGCAGTTCTTC

v_call: TRBV28
d_call: TRBD1
j_call: TRBJ2-7
clone_size: -
cdr3_aa: CASSSSLYWDRRANYEQYF
cdr3_nt: TGTGCCAGCAGCTCTTCCCTATATTGGGACAGAAGAGCAAACTACGAGCAGTACTTC

v_call: TRBV29-1
d_call: -
j_call: TRBJ2-5
clone_size: few
cdr3_aa: CSGGRPGERRYF
cdr3_nt: TGCAGCGGTGGAAGGCCCGGAGAACGTCGGTACTTC

v_call: TRBV6-4
d_call: TRBD1
j_call: TRBJ1-2
clone_size: -
cdr3_aa: CASSRDRGLGYTF
cdr3_nt: TGTGCCAGCAGTCGGGACAGGGGGCTTGGCTACACCTTC

v_call: TRBV18
d_call: TRBD1
j_call: TRBJ2-7
clone_size: -
cdr3_aa: CASSPQGTGNYEQYF
cdr3_nt: TGTGCCAGCTCACCACAGGGGACAGGGAACTACGAGCAGTACTTC

v_call: TRBV29-1
d_call: -
j_call: TRBJ2-2
clone_size: -
cdr3_aa: CSARWGLGGELFF
cdr3_nt: TGCAGCGCTAGGTGGGGGCTGGGCGGGGAGCTGTTTTTT

v_call: TRBV2
d_call: -
j_call: TRBJ2-5
clone_size: -
cdr3_aa: CASSVSGRQETQYF
cdr3_nt: TGTGCCAGCAGTGTAAGCGGCCGCCAAGAGACCCAGTACTTC

v_call: TRBV6-1
d_call: -
j_call: TRBJ2-7
clone_size: -
cdr3_aa: CASTARFLSEQYF
cdr3_nt: TGTGCCAGCACAGCTCGGTTTTTGAGCGAGCAGTACTTC

v_call: TRBV10-3
d_call: -
j_call: TRBJ2-7
clone_size: -
cdr3_aa: CAISDKAPGTGFYEQYF
cdr3_nt: TGTGCCATCAGTGATAAGGCCCCAGGCACGGGCTTCTACGAGCAGTACTTC

v_call: TRBV28
d_call: -
j_call: TRBJ2-3
clone_size: -
cdr3_aa: CASSFNLGADTQYF
cdr3_nt: TGTGCCAGCAGTTTCAACCTGGGGGCAGATACGCAGTATTTT

v_call: TRBV10-3
d_call: TRBD2
j_call: TRBJ2-1
clone_size: once
cdr3_aa: CAISEVTSGSDEQFF
cdr3_nt: TGTGCCATCAGTGAGGTAACTAGCGGGAGCGATGAGCAGTTCTTC